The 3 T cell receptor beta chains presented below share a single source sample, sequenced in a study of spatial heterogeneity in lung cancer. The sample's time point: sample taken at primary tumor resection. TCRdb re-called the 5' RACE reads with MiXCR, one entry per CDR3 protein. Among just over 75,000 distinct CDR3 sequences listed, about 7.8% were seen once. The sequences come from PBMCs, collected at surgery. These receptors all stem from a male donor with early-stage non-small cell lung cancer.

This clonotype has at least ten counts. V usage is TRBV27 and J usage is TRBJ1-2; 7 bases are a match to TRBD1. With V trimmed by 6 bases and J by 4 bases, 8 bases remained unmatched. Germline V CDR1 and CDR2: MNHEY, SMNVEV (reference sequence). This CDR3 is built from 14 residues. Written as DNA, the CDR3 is TGTGCCAGCAGGTCTACAGGGGTCCTCTATGGCTACACCTTC. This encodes CASRSTGVLYGYTF.

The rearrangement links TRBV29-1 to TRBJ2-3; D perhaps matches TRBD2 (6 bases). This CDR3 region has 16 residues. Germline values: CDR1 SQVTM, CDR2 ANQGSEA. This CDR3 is CSIQGGQRWATDTQYF. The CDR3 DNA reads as TGCAGTATCCAGGGAGGCCAGCGGTGGGCCACAGATACGCAGTATTTT.

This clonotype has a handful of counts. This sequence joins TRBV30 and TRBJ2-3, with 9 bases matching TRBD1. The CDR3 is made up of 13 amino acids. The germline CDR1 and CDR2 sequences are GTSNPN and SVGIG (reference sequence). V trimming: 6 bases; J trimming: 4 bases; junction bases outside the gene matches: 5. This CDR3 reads CACHTGGADTQYF. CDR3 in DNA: TGTGCCTGTCATACAGGGGGCGCAGATACGCAGTATTTT.